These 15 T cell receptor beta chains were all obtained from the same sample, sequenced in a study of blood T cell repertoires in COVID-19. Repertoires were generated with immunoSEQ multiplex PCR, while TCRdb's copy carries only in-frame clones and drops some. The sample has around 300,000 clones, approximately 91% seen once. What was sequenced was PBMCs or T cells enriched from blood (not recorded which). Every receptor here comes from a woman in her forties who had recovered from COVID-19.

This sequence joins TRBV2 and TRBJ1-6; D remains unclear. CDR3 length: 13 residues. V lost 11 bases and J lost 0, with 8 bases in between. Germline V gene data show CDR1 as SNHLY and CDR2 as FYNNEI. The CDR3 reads CAGVSSYNSPLHF. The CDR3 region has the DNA TGTGCCGGAGTGAGCTCCTATAATTCACCCCTCCACTTT. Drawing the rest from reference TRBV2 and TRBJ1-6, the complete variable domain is EPEVTQTPSHQVTQMGQEVILRCVPISNHLYFYWYRQILGQKVEFLVSFYNNEISEKSEIFDDQFSVERPDGSNFTLKIRSTKLEDSAMYFCAGVSSYNSPLHFGNGTRLTVT.

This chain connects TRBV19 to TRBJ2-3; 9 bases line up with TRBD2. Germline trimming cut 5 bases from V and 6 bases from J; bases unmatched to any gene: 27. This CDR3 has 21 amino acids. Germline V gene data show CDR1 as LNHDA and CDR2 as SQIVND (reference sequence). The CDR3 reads CASSYRGRGGAGGPLRDTQYF. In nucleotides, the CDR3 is TGTGCCAGTAGTTACCGAGGGAGAGGCGGAGCGGGGGGTCCCTTAAGGGATACGCAGTATTTT. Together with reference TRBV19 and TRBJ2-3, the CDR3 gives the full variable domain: DGGITQSPKYLFRKEGQNVTLSCEQNLNHDAMYWYRQDPGQGLRLIYYSQIVNDFQKGDIAEGYSVSREKKESFPLTVTSAQKNPTAFYLCASSYRGRGGAGGPLRDTQYFGPGTRLTVL.

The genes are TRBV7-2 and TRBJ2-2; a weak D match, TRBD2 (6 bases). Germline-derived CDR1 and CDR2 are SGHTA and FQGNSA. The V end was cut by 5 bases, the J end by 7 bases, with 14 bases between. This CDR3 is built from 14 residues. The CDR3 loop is CASSRPGEDGELFF. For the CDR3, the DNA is TGTGCCAGCAGCCGCCCGGGAGAGGACGGGGAGCTGTTTTTT.

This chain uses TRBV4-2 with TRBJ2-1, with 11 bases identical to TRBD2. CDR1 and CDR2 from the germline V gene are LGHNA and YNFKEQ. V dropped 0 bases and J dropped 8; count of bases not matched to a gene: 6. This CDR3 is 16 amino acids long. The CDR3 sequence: CASSQDLASGRHEQFF. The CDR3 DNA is TGTGCCAGCAGCCAAGATTTGGCTAGCGGGAGGCATGAGCAGTTCTTC.

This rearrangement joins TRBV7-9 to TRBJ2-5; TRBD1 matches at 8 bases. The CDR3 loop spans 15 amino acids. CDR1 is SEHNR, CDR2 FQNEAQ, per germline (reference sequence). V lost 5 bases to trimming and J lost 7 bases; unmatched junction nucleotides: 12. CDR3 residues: CASSLGQGMSVTQYF. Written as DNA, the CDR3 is TGTGCCAGCAGCCTCGGACAGGGTATGTCAGTGACCCAGTACTTC.

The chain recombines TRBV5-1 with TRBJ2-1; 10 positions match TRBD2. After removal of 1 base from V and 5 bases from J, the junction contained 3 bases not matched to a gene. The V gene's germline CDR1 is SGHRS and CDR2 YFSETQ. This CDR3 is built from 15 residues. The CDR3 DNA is TGCGCCAGCAGCTTGTTAAGCGGGGGGGACAATGAGCAGTTCTTC. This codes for CASSLLSGGDNEQFF.

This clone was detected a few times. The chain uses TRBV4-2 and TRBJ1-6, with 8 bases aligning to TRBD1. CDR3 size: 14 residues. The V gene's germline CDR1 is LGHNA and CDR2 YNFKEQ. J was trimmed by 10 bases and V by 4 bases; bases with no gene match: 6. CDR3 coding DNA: TGTGCCAGCAGCCCCGGACAGGGTCCCTCACCCCTCCACTTT. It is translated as CASSPGQGPSPLHF.

The CDR3 DNA reads TGTGCCAGCAGCGCATTGGACAGGGGTAGTTACGAGCAGTACTTC. This sequence encodes CASSALDRGSYEQYF. The chain carries TRBV6-5 and TRBJ2-7, with 9 bases aligning to TRBD1. CDR1 is MNHEY and CDR2 is SVGAGI in the germline V gene. The CDR3 totals 15 residues. The V segment lost 6 bases and the J segment 4 bases; nucleotides outside the gene matches: 10.

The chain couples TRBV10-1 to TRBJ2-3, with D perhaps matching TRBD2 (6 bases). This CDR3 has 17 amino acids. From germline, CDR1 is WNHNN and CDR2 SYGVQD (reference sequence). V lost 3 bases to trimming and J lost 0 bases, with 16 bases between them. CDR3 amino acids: CASSDSSRRGSTDTQYF. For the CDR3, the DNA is TGCGCCAGCAGTGATAGTTCGCGGCGGGGAAGCACAGATACGCAGTATTTT.

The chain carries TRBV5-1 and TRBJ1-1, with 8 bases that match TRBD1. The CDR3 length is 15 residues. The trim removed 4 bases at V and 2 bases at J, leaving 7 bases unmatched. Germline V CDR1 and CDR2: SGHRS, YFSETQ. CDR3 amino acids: CASSQGTGGNTEAFF. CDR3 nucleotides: TGCGCCAGCAGCCAAGGGACAGGCGGTAACACTGAAGCTTTCTTT. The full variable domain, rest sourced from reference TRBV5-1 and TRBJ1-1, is KAGVTQTPRYLIKTRGQQVTLSCSPISGHRSVSWYQQTPGQGLQFLFEYFSETQRNKGNFPGRFSGRQFSNSRSEMNVSTLELGDSALYLCASSQGTGGNTEAFFGQGTRLTVV.

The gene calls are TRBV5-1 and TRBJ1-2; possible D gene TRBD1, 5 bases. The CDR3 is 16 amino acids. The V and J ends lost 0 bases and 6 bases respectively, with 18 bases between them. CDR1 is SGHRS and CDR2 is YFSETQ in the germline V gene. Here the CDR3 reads CASSLAAGRSRHGYTF. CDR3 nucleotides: TGCGCCAGCAGCTTGGCCGCGGGACGGAGCCGCCATGGCTACACCTTC.

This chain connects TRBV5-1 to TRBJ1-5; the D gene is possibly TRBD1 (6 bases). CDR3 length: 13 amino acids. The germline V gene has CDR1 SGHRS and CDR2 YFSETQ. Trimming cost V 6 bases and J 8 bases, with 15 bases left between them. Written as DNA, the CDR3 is TGCGCCAGCACCGTCCCAGGGGCGGAGCCCCAGCATTTT. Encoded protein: CASTVPGAEPQHF.

The CDR3 region has the DNA TGCGCCAGCAGCCAAGAGGAGTTCCCCGGGACAGGGCCCTTCTACGAGCAGTACTTC. As protein: CASSQEEFPGTGPFYEQYF. V usage is TRBV4-1 and J usage is TRBJ2-7; 9 bases are a match to TRBD1. V was clipped by 0 bases and J by 3 bases; unmatched bases: 15. This CDR3 has 19 residues. From germline, CDR1 is MGHRA and CDR2 YSYEKL.

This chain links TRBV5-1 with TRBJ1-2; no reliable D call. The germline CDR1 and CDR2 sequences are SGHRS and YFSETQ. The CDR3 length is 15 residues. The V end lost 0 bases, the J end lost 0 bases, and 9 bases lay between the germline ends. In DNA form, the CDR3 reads TGCGCCAGCAGCTTGGGACAATCGTCTAACTATGGCTACACCTTC. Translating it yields CASSLGQSSNYGYTF.

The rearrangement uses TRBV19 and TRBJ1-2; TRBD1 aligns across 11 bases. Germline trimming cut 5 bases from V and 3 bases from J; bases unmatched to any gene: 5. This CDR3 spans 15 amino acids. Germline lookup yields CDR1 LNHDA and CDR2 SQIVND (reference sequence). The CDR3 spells CASSRTGGAYYGYTF. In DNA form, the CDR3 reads TGTGCCAGTAGTCGGACAGGGGGCGCCTACTATGGCTACACCTTC. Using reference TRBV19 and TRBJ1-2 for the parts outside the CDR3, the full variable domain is DGGITQSPKYLFRKEGQNVTLSCEQNLNHDAMYWYRQDPGQGLRLIYYSQIVNDFQKGDIAEGYSVSREKKESFPLTVTSAQKNPTAFYLCASSRTGGAYYGYTFGSGTRLTVV.